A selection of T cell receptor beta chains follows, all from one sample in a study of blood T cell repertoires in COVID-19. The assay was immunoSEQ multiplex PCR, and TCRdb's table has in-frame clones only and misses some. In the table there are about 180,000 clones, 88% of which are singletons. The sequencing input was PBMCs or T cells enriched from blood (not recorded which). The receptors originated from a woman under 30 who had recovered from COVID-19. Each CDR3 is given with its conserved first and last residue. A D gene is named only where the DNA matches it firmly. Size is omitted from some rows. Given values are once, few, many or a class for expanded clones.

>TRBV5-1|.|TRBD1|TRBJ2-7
TGCGCCAGCAGCGAGGGGACAGGGCTGTACGAGCAGTACTTC
CASSEGTGLYEQYF
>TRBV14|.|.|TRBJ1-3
TGTGCCAGCAGCCTACAGGGTAGCGGGTCTGGAAACACCATATATTTT
CASSLQGSGSGNTIYF
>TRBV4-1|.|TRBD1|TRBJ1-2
TGCGCCAGCAGCCAAGACGACAGGGAATATGGCTACACCTTC
CASSQDDREYGYTF
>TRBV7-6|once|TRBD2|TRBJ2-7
TGTGCCAGCAGCCCCCTCCCCCCCCGGGAATATAGCGGGAGGCCGAGCTCCTACGAGCAGTACTTC
CASSPLPPREYSGRPSSYEQYF
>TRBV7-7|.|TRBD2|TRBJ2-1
TGTGCTAGCAGCCCGACTAGCGGGAACTACAATGAGCAGTTCTTC
CASSPTSGNYNEQFF
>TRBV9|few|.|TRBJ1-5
TGTGCCAGCAGCGCCGGGGATAGCAATCAGCCCCAGCATTTT
CASSAGDSNQPQHF
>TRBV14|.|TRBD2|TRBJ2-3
TGTGCCAGCATGGAGGCGGGGGGGAGCACAGATACGCAGTATTTT
CASMEAGGSTDTQYF
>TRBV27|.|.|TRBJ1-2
TGTGCCAGCAGACAAACCGGGACACAGATCTATGGCTACACCTTC
CASRQTGTQIYGYTF
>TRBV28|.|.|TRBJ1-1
TGTGCCAGCAGTTTGGGCTCGCCGTACACTGAAGCTTTCTTT
CASSLGSPYTEAFF
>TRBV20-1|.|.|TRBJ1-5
TGCAGTGCTAGTACCGGACAGTTTAGCAATCAGCCCCAGCATTTT
CSASTGQFSNQPQHF
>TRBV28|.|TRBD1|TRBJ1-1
TGTGCCAGCGGCCGGGACAGGGGGCTATTGAACACTGAAGCTTTCTTT
CASGRDRGLLNTEAFF
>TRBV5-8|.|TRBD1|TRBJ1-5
TGTGCCAGCAGCTCGCGTCCCGGGACAGAGGCTTGGGGGAATCAGCCCCAGCATTTT
CASSSRPGTEAWGNQPQHF
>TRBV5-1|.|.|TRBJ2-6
TGCGCCAGCAGCTTGGGGGCCTCTGGGGCCAACGTCCTGACTTTC
CASSLGASGANVLTF
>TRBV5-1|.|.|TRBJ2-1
TGCGCCAGCAGCTCATGGACGGGGAACAATGAGCAGTTCTTC
CASSSWTGNNEQFF
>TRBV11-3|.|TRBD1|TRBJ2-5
TGTGCCAGCAGCTTCGCGCAGGGGGCTGGGGAGACCCAGTACTTC
CASSFAQGAGETQYF
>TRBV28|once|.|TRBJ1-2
TGTGCCAGCACCACCCCCCCGGAGACTAACTATGGCTACACCTTC
CASTTPPETNYGYTF
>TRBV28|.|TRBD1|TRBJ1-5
TGTGCCAGCAGTACCACTCAGACAGGGGGCGACAATCAGCCCCAGCATTTT
CASSTTQTGGDNQPQHF
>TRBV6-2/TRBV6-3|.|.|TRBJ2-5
TGTGCCAGCAGTTACTTAGGGGCGGAGACCCAGTACTTC
CASSYLGAETQYF
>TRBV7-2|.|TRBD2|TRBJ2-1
TGTGCCAGCAGCTTAGGTTCTTCCGGGAGGCCCCCCAATGAGCAGTTCTTC
CASSLGSSGRPPNEQFF
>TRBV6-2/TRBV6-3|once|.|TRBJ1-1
TGTGCCAGCAGTTTAGGGGGAGTAACTGAAGCTTTCTTT
CASSLGGVTEAFF
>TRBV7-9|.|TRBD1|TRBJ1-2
TGTGCCAGCAGCTTAGGGACAGGGGTGGAGCACTACACCTTC
CASSLGTGVEHYTF
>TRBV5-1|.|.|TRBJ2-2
TGCGCCAGCAGCTTGGAATTGAGTGGGAACACCGGGGAGCTGTTTTTT
CASSLELSGNTGELFF
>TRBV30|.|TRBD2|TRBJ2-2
TGTGCCTGGAGCGGACTAGCGGGACTACAGGGCGGGGAGCTGTTTTTT
CAWSGLAGLQGGELFF
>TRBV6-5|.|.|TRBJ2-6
TGTGCCAGCAGTTACGGGGGGACTTCTGGGGCCAACGTCCTGACTTTC
CASSYGGTSGANVLTF
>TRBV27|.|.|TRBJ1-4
TGTGCCAGCAGTTTCGGGGAAAAACTGTTTTTT
CASSFGEKLFF
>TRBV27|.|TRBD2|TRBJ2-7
TGTGCCAGTTCGGATAGCGGGGCCTACGAGCAGTACTTC
CASSDSGAYEQYF
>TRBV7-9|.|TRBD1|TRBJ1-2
TGTGCCAGCAGCCACGCCCGACAGGGGGAGGCTAACTATGGCTACACCTTC
CASSHARQGEANYGYTF
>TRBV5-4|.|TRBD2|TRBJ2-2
TGTGCCAGCAGCTTGGGTGACGGACTAGCGGGAGAAAGGACCGGGGAGCTGTTTTTT
CASSLGDGLAGERTGELFF
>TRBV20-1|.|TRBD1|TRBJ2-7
TGCAGTGCTAGTGGGGCTTACGAGGGGGCGCGGGAGCAGTACTTC
CSASGAYEGAREQYF
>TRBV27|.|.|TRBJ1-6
TGTGCCAGCAGTTTATCCGGTAGTTCACCCCTCCACTTT
CASSLSGSSPLHF
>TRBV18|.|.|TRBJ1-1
TGTGCCAGCTCACCACAGGTGAGGGACACTGAAGCTTTCTTT
CASSPQVRDTEAFF
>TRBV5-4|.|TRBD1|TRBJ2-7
TGTGCCAGCAGCTTGGGGGCAGGGGGCGCCGGCTACGAGCAGTACTTC
CASSLGAGGAGYEQYF
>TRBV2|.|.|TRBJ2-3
TGTGCCAAGGGGGGTAGCGGGAGCACAGATACGCAGTATTTT
CAKGGSGSTDTQYF
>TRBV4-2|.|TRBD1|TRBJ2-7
TGTGCCAGCAGCCAAGATTACAGGGGCGGCTACGAGCAGTACTTC
CASSQDYRGGYEQYF
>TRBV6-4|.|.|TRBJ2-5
TGTGCCAGCAGCCAGAATAGTGGGAGTGAGACCCAGTACTTC
CASSQNSGSETQYF
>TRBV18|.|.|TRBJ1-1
TGTGCCAGCTCACCCTCAGGATGGCAGGGAGCTTTCTTT
CASSPSGWQGAFF
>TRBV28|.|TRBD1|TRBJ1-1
TGTGCCAGCAGTGGGCCGACAGGGGGGAACACTGAAGCTTTCTTT
CASSGPTGGNTEAFF
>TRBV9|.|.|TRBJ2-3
TGTGCCAGCAGCGTAGGGTCAGGGGGGAACACAGATACGCAGTATTTT
CASSVGSGGNTDTQYF
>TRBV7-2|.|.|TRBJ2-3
TGTGCCAGTCAACGGGGTTATAGCACAGATACGCAGTATTTT
CASQRGYSTDTQYF
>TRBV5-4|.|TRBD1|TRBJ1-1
TGTGCCAGCAGCCGGACAGGACTTAACACTGAAGCTTTCTTT
CASSRTGLNTEAFF
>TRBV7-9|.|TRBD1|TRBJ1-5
TGTGCCAGCAGCCCCTGGGACAGCCCGAATCAGCCCCAGCATTTT
CASSPWDSPNQPQHF
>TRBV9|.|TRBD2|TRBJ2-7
TGTGCCAGCAGCTTTAGCGGGAACACCTACGAGCAGTACTTC
CASSFSGNTYEQYF
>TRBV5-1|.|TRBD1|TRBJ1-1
TGCGCCAGCAGCCCAACAGGGGACACTGAAGCTTTCTTT
CASSPTGDTEAFF
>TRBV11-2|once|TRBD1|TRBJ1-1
TGTGCCAGCAGCAAGACAGGGTCAGCTGACACTGAAGCTTTCTTT
CASSKTGSADTEAFF